This T cell receptor (beta chain) derives from a study of blood T cells in healthy people across ages. Findings and caveats of the study: PBMC samples, being unsorted, prevented any conclusive comparison of naive and antigen-experienced cells. Nothing was known about donor CMV status, and this possibly confounded expanded clonotype changes.

A second roughly 7 to 12 cycle PCR used barcoded and J-beta primers. In TCRdb, the 5' RACE reads were re-called with MiXCR into one record per CDR3 protein. The sample has around 990,000 distinct CDR3 sequences, roughly a quarter seen once. In germline, CDR1 is WSHSY, CDR2 SAAADI. The CDR3 consists of 12 residues. This clonotype has only a few counts. The antigen is undetermined. An end of the junction does not agree with germline; a read error may underlie this. These data were also filed under a second study, of T cells of mothers and their children. From that report: Related mother and child pairs showed slightly greater overlap (not significant) than unrelated pairs did.

The chain is built from TRBV10-2 and TRBJ2-5; D is ambiguous. The receptor comes from a girl aged 2 to 10 in good health. Sequenced sample: blood. The CDR3 sequence is CASSTVIETRYF. The CDR3 DNA follows: TGCGCCAGCAGTACAGTAATAGAGACCCGGTACTTC.